The present TCR beta chain was sequenced within a study of T cells expressing NK-cell markers. Germline lookup yields CDR1 SGHRS and CDR2 YFSETQ. The CDR3 is 14 residues long. Using the 5' RACE reads, TCRdb records one entry per CDR3 protein without DNA. The record lists around 550,000 distinct CDR3 sequences, of which the ten most abundant hold approximately 3.6%. Material for sequencing was blood T cells: a sorted CD56 or NKG2C T cell subset, CD4+ or CD8+ T cells, or bulk PBMC T cells (not recorded which). The TCR originated in a man younger than 35 in good health. The chain couples TRBV5-1 to TRBJ2-1; TCRdb proposes TRBD1, but this gene call is untestable without DNA. The CDR3 region is CASSLLSGVNEQFF.